These 23 T cell receptor beta chains were sequenced from one sample in a study of T cell responses to AZD1222 COVID-19 vaccine. Libraries were prepared by immunoSEQ multiplex PCR; TCRdb keeps only in-frame clonotypes and omits some of them. The profile covers over 85,000 clones, with more than 85% appearing a single time and 5% taken by the ten largest. Sample: peripheral blood, taken on day 0 of AZD1222 vaccination. These receptors were collected from an adult in good health.

The chain couples TRBV27 to TRBJ2-5; 9 nucleotides match TRBD2. Germline lookup yields CDR1 MNHEY and CDR2 SMNVEV (reference sequence). The ends lost 7 bases at V and 3 bases at J; junction bases unmatched: 6. The CDR3 is 14 residues long. The CDR3 loop reads CASTAGGREETQYF. The CDR3 DNA follows: TGTGCCAGCACGGCGGGAGGGCGTGAAGAGACCCAGTACTTC.

The J gene is TRBJ2-1, the V gene TRBV5-1, with TRBD1 identical over 10 bases. The V and J ends lost 6 bases and 9 bases, in that order; junction bases with no gene match: 12. The germline gives CDR1 SGHRS, CDR2 YFSETQ. The CDR3 sequence is 15 residues long. CDR3 sequence reads: CASNSGTGAVGEQFF. DNA for the CDR3: TGCGCCAGCAACTCCGGGACAGGGGCGGTGGGTGAGCAGTTCTTC.

V gene TRBV7-8 combines with J gene TRBJ2-7; 12 bases agree with TRBD2. Germline V gene sequence: CDR1 SGHVS, CDR2 FQNEAQ. CDR3 size: 15 residues. After removal of 5 bases from V and 4 bases from J, the junction contained 6 bases not matched to a gene. CDR3: CASSLTSGGAYEQYF. CDR3 nucleotide sequence: TGTGCCAGCAGCCTGACTAGCGGGGGTGCATACGAGCAGTACTTC.

The V call is TRBV6-2 or TRBV6-3, the J call TRBJ1-1; unclear D gene. The CDR3 consists of 15 residues. Per germline, CDR1 MNHEY and CDR2 SVGEGT. Trimming stripped 0 bases from V and 1 base from J, with 9 bases between. Here the CDR3 DNA reads TGTGCCAGCAGTTACTCGATCGCCGGGAACACTGAAGCTTTCTTT. It is translated as CASSYSIAGNTEAFF.

This chain uses TRBV6-5 with TRBJ1-5; possible D gene TRBD1, 5 bases. CDR1 is MNHEY and CDR2 is SVGAGI in the germline V gene. CDR3 size: 14 residues. The V gene lost 8 bases and the J gene lost 0 bases, with 11 bases spanning the gap. The CDR3 spells CASQGDYSNQPQHF. The CDR3 DNA follows: TGTGCCAGCCAGGGAGACTATAGCAATCAGCCCCAGCATTTT.

The rearrangement joins TRBV6-1 to TRBJ2-3; TRBD2 is a possible D gene (5 bases). CDR3 size: 11 residues. Deletions cut 3 bases from V and 9 bases from J, with 7 bases between. Germline assignment: CDR1 MNHNS and CDR2 SASEGT. CDR3 bases: TGTGCCAGCAGTGAGAGGGAAACGCAGTATTTT. Translated: CASSERETQYF.

This chain uses TRBV6-5 with TRBJ1-4, with D tentatively TRBD1 (5 bases). This CDR3 is built from 14 residues. V gave up 4 bases and J gave up 8 bases, with 14 bases separating them. CDR1 and CDR2 (germline): MNHEY, SVGAGI. The CDR3 sequence is CASSSGPFGEKLFF. In nucleotides, the CDR3 is TGTGCCAGCAGTTCGGGACCCTTTGGGGAAAAACTGTTTTTT.

The rearrangement joins TRBV28 to TRBJ2-7; 7 positions match TRBD1. V gave up 7 bases and J gave up 5 bases; unmatched junction bases: 8. The germline gives CDR1 MDHEN, CDR2 SYDVKM. The CDR3 sequence is 13 residues long. This CDR3 reads CASTRQGSHEQYF. In DNA form, the CDR3 reads TGTGCCAGCACTAGACAGGGATCTCACGAGCAGTACTTC.

The rearrangement uses TRBV30 and TRBJ2-2, with D tentatively TRBD1 (6 bases). The germline V gene encodes CDR1 GTSNPN and CDR2 SVGIG (reference sequence). V dropped 2 bases and J dropped 2 bases, with 9 bases sitting between them. There are 14 residues in the CDR3. The CDR3 DNA reads as TGTGCCTGGAGTTGGGGGCGTAACACCGGGGAGCTGTTTTTT. Translated, it gives CAWSWGRNTGELFF.

This chain connects TRBV9 to TRBJ1-6, with D possibly being TRBD1 (5 bases). The V gene's germline CDR1 is SGDLS and CDR2 YYNGEE. The CDR3 is 16 amino acids. Trimming left V 3 bases short and J 8 bases short, with 18 bases between. For the CDR3, the DNA is TGTGCCAGCAGCGCGATAGCAGGGAGGGTAGATTCACCCCTCCACTTT. Protein: CASSAIAGRVDSPLHF.

This clone appeared a single time. This chain links TRBV7-2 with TRBJ2-3; 12 nucleotides agree with TRBD2. The ends lost 1 base at V and 5 bases at J; junction bases unmatched: 7. From germline, CDR1 is SGHTA and CDR2 FQGNSA. The CDR3 is 17 amino acids. Here the CDR3 DNA reads TGTGCCAGCAGCTTAGATCTAGCGGGAGGGCGTAGAGATACGCAGTATTTT. Its protein product is CASSLDLAGGRRDTQYF.

The genes are TRBV3-1 (or the pseudogene TRBV3-2) and TRBJ1-6, with a tentative D call TRBD1 (5 bases). V shed 6 bases and J shed 5 bases, with 14 bases lying between them. The germline V gene encodes CDR1 LGHDT and CDR2 YNNKEL (reference sequence). CDR3 length: 15 residues. CDR3 bases: TGTGCCAGCAGTCCGGGGGGGAGGGATAATTCACCCCTCCACTTT. As protein: CASSPGGRDNSPLHF.

V is TRBV29-1 and J is TRBJ2-3; D perhaps matches TRBD2 (6 bases). The CDR3 consists of 13 residues. Trimming took 7 bases from V and 6 from J, leaving 17 bases between them. Looked up from germline, CDR1 is SQVTM and CDR2 is ANQGSEA. The CDR3 nucleotides read TGCAGCGGGAGGGCTAGAAGGGCGGATACGCAGTATTTT. Protein: CSGRARRADTQYF.

This clone is a singleton in its sample. The chain employs TRBV7-2 and TRBJ2-7; D is possibly TRBD2 (6 bases). This CDR3 is 14 amino acids long. V dropped 7 bases and J dropped 7 bases, with 20 bases sitting between them. Germline V gene lookup returns CDR1 SGHTA and CDR2 FQGNSA. This chain's CDR3 is CASTLRAGWGEQYF. The DNA for the CDR3 is TGTGCCAGCACCCTGCGAGCGGGCTGGGGGGAGCAGTACTTC.

The chain links TRBV3-1 (or the pseudogene TRBV3-2) to TRBJ1-3; a weak D match, TRBD1 (6 bases). Germline V gives CDR1 LGHDT, CDR2 YNNKEL (reference sequence). Trimming removed 2 bases at V and 0 bases at J, with 14 bases between. The CDR3 sequence is 17 residues long. CDR3 amino acids: CASSQTSGTLSGNTIYF. Written as DNA, the CDR3 is TGTGCCAGCAGCCAAACTTCCGGGACACTCTCTGGAAACACCATATATTTT.

The chain uses TRBV29-1 and TRBJ1-4, with unresolved D. V gave up 3 bases and J gave up 5 bases, with 7 bases separating them. The length of the CDR3 is 12 residues. CDR1 is SQVTM and CDR2 is ANQGSEA in the germline V gene. In nucleotides, the CDR3 is TGCAGCGTTGACTTGGGAAATGAAAAACTGTTTTTT. Translated: CSVDLGNEKLFF. Drawing the rest from reference TRBV29-1 and TRBJ1-4, the complete variable domain is SAVISQKPSRDICQRGTSLTIQCQVDSQVTMMFWYRQQPGQSLTLIATANQGSEATYESGFVIDKFPISRPNLTFSTLTVSNMSPEDSSIYLCSVDLGNEKLFFGSGTQLSVL.

The rearrangement links TRBV7-9 to TRBJ1-4; D perhaps matches TRBD1 (6 bases). Germline loops: CDR1 SEHNR, CDR2 FQNEAQ (reference sequence). The CDR3 runs to 16 residues. V lost 0 bases, J lost 8 bases, and 16 bases lay in between. The CDR3 protein is CASSLAPTGRNEKLFF. The CDR3 region has the DNA TGTGCCAGCAGCTTAGCGCCCACAGGGCGGAACGAAAAACTGTTTTTT.

V is TRBV28 and J is TRBJ1-6, with D possibly TRBD1 on 5 matching bases. V lost 3 bases and J lost 8, with 11 bases in between. CDR3 length: 14 amino acids. CDR1 and CDR2 from the germline V gene are MDHEN and SYDVKM. CDR3 coding DNA: TGTGCCAGCAGTTTGGGGAGGGGACATTCACCCCTCCACTTT. This codes for CASSLGRGHSPLHF.

V and J are TRBV7-9 and TRBJ2-1; TRBD2 aligns across 8 bases. With V trimmed by 3 bases and J by 6 bases, 10 bases remained unmatched. Germline CDR1 SEHNR, CDR2 FQNEAQ (reference sequence). The CDR3 loop spans 16 amino acids. CDR3 sequence reads: CASSLIGGGRFNEQFF. CDR3 DNA: TGTGCCAGCAGCTTGATAGGCGGGGGGAGGTTCAATGAGCAGTTCTTC.

The chain couples TRBV5-4 to TRBJ2-3; maybe TRBD1 (6 bases). In germline, CDR1 is SGHNT, CDR2 YYREEE (reference sequence). V lost 3 bases and J lost 1, with 9 bases in between. The CDR3 sequence is 14 residues long. The CDR3 loop reads CASSSRQGTDTQYF. In DNA, the CDR3 is TGTGCCAGCAGCTCTAGACAGGGCACAGATACGCAGTATTTT.

The rearrangement links TRBV5-1 to TRBJ2-7, with TRBD2 as a possible D gene (6 bases). V was pared by 0 bases and J by 0 bases, with 7 bases between. This CDR3 spans 14 amino acids. Germline CDR1 SGHRS, CDR2 YFSETQ. The CDR3 sequence: CASSLGGDSYEQYF. CDR3 DNA sequence: TGCGCCAGCAGCTTGGGCGGGGACTCCTACGAGCAGTACTTC.

This clone was observed a single time. The genes are TRBV11-1 and TRBJ1-1, with a weak D call TRBD1 (6 bases). CDR1 is SGHAT and CDR2 is FQDESV in the germline V gene (reference sequence). There are 13 residues in the CDR3. V gave up 5 bases and J gave up 6 bases, with 13 bases separating them. This CDR3 is CASSRLGGAEAFF. CDR3 nucleotides: TGTGCCAGCAGCCGCCTCGGGGGCGCTGAAGCTTTCTTT. Looking up the rest from reference TRBV11-1 and TRBJ1-1 gives the full variable domain: EAEVAQSPRYKITEKSQAVAFWCDPISGHATLYWYRQILGQGPELLVQFQDESVVDDSQLPKDRFSAERLKGVDSTLKIQPAELGDSAMYLCASSRLGGAEAFFGQGTRLTVV.

The chain has TRBV5-1 and TRBJ2-3; the match to TRBD2 covers 7 bases. Trimming cost V 4 bases and J 2 bases; bases outside gene matches: 7. Germline-derived CDR1 and CDR2 are SGHRS and YFSETQ. The CDR3 has 15 residues. CDR3 nucleotide sequence: TGCGCCAGCAGCCCGAGCGGGGCCATCACAGATACGCAGTATTTT. This translates into CASSPSGAITDTQYF. The variable domain in full, with the rest retrieved from reference TRBV5-1 and TRBJ2-3, is KAGVTQTPRYLIKTRGQQVTLSCSPISGHRSVSWYQQTPGQGLQFLFEYFSETQRNKGNFPGRFSGRQFSNSRSEMNVSTLELGDSALYLCASSPSGAITDTQYFGPGTRLTVL.